Presented here are 9 T cell receptor beta chains from one specimen sequenced in a study of CD8+ T cells in alopecia areata. Extracted RNA was reverse transcribed, and the resulting cDNA served as sequencing template. Measured with immunoSEQ multiplex PCR; TCRdb has only the in-frame clones, and not every one. Sampling found 1,500 to 2,000 clones, none seen once. Material for sequencing was lesional skin. The receptors derive from a C3H/HeJ mouse with alopecia areata. The mouse line has the MHC haplotype H2-k.

This clone was detected ten times or more. Mouse gene names and germline throughout. The read ends 4 residues early relative to the CDR3; the germline J gene fills the gap. The V gene is TRBV5, the J gene TRBJ1-1, with a weak D call TRBD1 (6 bases). The CDR3 runs to 13 residues. Trimming removed 3 bases from V and 1 base from J, with 6 bases in between. The germline CDR1 and CDR2 sequences are LGHNA and YNLKQL (reference sequence). The CDR3 loop reads CASSQGQNTEVFF. The CDR3 DNA, read in part, is TGTGCCAGCAGCCAGGGACAAAACACA.

This clone appeared many times. These gene names are mouse names. The sequence runs out 4 residues before the end of the CDR3; the remainder is reconstructed from the germline J gene. The chain uses TRBV29 and TRBJ2-1, with TRBD2 matching over 8 bases. V lost 3 bases, J lost 3 bases, and 1 base stayed unmatched. The CDR3 is made up of 14 amino acids. From germline, CDR1 is MSHET and CDR2 SYDVDS. CDR3 in amino acids: CASSLWGGYAEQFF. The sequenced CDR3 bases are TGTGCTAGCAGTTTGTGGGGGGGCTATGCT.

This clone was seen many times. Here the gene names and germline are mouse. The CDR3 end lies 4 residues beyond the end of the read and is filled in from the germline J gene. V usage is TRBV1 and J usage is TRBJ2-1; 8 positions agree with TRBD2. V shed 0 bases and J 4 bases; nucleotides not matched to a gene: 2. In germline, CDR1 is NSQYPW, CDR2 LRSPGD (reference sequence). The CDR3 loop spans 15 amino acids. The CDR3 loop reads CTCSADWGGYAEQFF. CDR3 bases read: TGCACCTGCAGTGCAGATTGGGGGGGTTATGCT.

This clone was recorded at least ten times. Germline and genes here are mouse. The read halts 4 residues ahead of the CDR3 end, with the missing end drawn from the germline J gene. The chain has TRBV14 and TRBJ2-7; 9 bases match TRBD1. Germline CDR1 is SGHDT and CDR2 is FRDEAV. This CDR3 spans 14 amino acids. The CDR3 DNA, read in part, is TGTGCCAGCAGTTTTCCGGGACAGGGCCAT. Protein product: CASSFPGQGH. The entire CDR3 reads CASSFPGQGHEQYF.

This clone is labeled large (0.1 to 1%). Mouse germline and gene names are used. The read ends 4 residues shy of where the CDR3 ends; the end is completed using the germline J gene. Additional DNA sequences in this sample encode the identical CDR3. The rearrangement uses TRBV13-3 and TRBJ2-7, with D possibly matching TRBD1 (5 bases). Germline CDR1 reads NNHDY; CDR2 reads SYVADS. This CDR3 contains 12 residues. CDR3 DNA (partial): TGTGCCAGCAGTGACAGGGCTTAT. Its protein is CASSDRAY. The whole CDR3 reads CASSDRAYEQYF.

This clone is medium-sized in the sample. Gene names follow the mouse nomenclature. From the germline J gene comes the end of the CDR3, since the read stops 4 residues before it. The genes are TRBV19 and TRBJ2-1; D is undetermined. Trimming pared 0 bases from V and 2 bases from J, leaving 12 bases between. CDR3 size: 16 residues. Germline CDR1 and CDR2: FNHDT and SITEND (reference sequence). The CDR3: CASSIEEEWDYAEQFF. Partial CDR3 DNA: TGTGCCAGCAGTATAGAGGAGGAGTGGGACTATGCT. The full variable domain, its missing parts supplied by reference TRBV19 and TRBJ2-1, is GGIITQTPKFLIGQEGQKLTLKCQQNFNHDTMYWYRQDSGKGLRLIYYSITENDLQKGDLSEGYDASREKKSSFSLTVTSAQKNEMAVFLCASSIEEEWDYAEQFFGPGTRLTVL.

This clone is medium-sized by share. Gene names follow the mouse nomenclature. The CDR3 end falls 4 residues outside the read, so it is completed with the germline J gene. The sample contains more than one DNA sequence encoding this CDR3. This chain joins TRBV13-3 and TRBJ1-2, with D unresolved. V lost 5 bases and J 0 bases, leaving 8 bases between the germline ends. Germline CDR1 reads NNHDY; CDR2 reads SYVADS. The CDR3 contains 13 residues. CDR3 sequence reads: CASRPTANSDYTF. CDR3 DNA, as far as it was read: TGTGCCAGCAGACCTACAGCAAACTCC.

This clone rates as medium-sized. Gene names and germline refer to mouse. The read gets to within 4 residues of the CDR3 end, and the germline J gene fills in the rest. The rearrangement uses TRBV13-2 and TRBJ2-5; D perhaps matches TRBD1 (6 bases). Trimming removed 2 bases from V and 3 bases from J, with 10 bases in between. The CDR3 covers 14 residues. Germline V gene sequence: CDR1 NNHNN, CDR2 SYGAGS (reference sequence). The CDR3 loop reads CASGEGTKQDTQYF. The CDR3 DNA, read in part, is TGTGCCAGCGGTGAAGGGACAAAGCAAGAC.

Many counts were recorded for this clone. Gene names and germline match the mouse. The CDR3 extends 4 residues past the end of the read, so its final part is completed from the germline J gene. This chain connects TRBV1 to TRBJ1-1; 8 bases are shared with TRBD1. The length of the CDR3 is 12 residues. Germline V gene sequence: CDR1 NSQYPW, CDR2 LRSPGD (reference sequence). The chain's CDR3 is CTCRDRVAEVFF. Partial CDR3 DNA: TGCACCTGCAGGGACAGGGTAGCA.